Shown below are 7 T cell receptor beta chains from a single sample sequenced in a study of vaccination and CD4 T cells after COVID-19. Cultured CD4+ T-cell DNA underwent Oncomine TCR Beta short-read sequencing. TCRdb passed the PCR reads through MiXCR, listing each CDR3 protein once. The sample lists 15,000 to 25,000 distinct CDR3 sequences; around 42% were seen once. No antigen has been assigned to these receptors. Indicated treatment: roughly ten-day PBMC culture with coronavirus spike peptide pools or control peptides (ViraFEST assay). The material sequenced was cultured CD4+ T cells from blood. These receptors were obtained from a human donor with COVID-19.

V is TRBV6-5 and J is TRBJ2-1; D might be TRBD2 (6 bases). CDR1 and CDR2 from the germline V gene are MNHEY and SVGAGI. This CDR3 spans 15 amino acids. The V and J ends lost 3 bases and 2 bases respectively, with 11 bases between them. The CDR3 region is CASSYLWGAYNEQFF. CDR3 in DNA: TGTGCCAGCAGTTATCTCTGGGGGGCCTACAATGAGCAGTTCTTC.

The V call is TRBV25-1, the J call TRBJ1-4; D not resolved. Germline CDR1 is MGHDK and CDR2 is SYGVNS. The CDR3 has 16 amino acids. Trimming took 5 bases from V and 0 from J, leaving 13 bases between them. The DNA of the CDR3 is TGTGCCAGCAGTAACCCGGCGGTTGCAACTAATGAAAAACTGTTTTTT. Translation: CASSNPAVATNEKLFF.

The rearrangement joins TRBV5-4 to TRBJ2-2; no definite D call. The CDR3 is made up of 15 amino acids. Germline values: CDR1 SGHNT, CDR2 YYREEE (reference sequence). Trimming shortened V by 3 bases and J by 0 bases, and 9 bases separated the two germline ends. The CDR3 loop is CASSSTQTNTGELFF. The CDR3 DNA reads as TGTGCCAGCAGCTCCACACAGACGAACACCGGGGAGCTGTTTTTT.

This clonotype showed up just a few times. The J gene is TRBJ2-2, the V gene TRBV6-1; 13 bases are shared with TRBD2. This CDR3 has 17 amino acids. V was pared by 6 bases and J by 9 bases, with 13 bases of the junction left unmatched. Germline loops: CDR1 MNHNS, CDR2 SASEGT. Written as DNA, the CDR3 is TGTGCCAGCAGCGCGACTAGCGGGGGGACCTGGGGACGGGAGCTGTTTTTT. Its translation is CASSATSGGTWGRELFF.

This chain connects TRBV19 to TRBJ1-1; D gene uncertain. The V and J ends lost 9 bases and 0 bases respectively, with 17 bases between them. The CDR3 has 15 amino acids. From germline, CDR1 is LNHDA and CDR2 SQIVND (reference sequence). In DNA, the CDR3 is TGTGCCAGCCGAACCAAAAGGAGACTGAACACTGAAGCTTTCTTT. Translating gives CASRTKRRLNTEAFF.

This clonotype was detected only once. The DNA of the CDR3 is TGTGCCAGCAGTGAATTCGGGGTTCACCTAGCCAAAAACATTCAGTACTTC. This translates into CASSEFGVHLAKNIQYF. The chain joins TRBV2 to TRBJ2-4; TRBD2 is a possible D gene (5 bases). The CDR3 loop spans 17 amino acids. The germline V and J ends were trimmed by 2 bases and 0 bases, with 14 bases remaining between them. Per germline, CDR1 SNHLY and CDR2 FYNNEI.

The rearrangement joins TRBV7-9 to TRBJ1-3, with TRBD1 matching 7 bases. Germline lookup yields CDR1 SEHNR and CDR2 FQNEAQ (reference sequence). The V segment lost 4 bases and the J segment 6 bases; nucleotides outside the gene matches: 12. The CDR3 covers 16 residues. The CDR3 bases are TGTGCCAGCAGCTCGCTCCGGACAGGAGGGGTAAACACCATATATTTT. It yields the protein CASSSLRTGGVNTIYF.